This record covers a single T cell receptor (beta chain). Its antigen is not known. The CDR3 is made up of 19 amino acids. V lost 5 bases, J lost 2 bases, and 17 bases stayed unmatched. Germline V gene data show CDR1 as SGHAT and CDR2 as FQNNGV. From RNA transcripts, TCR beta CDR3 regions were amplified. The HTBI primer set served for first-round RT-PCR of the TCR CDR3. MiXCR was run by TCRdb on the multiplex PCR reads, yielding one entry per CDR3 protein. There are about 280,000 distinct CDR3 sequences in the sample; less than 30% occur only once, and approximately 30% lies in the top ten. These data come from a study of T cells in Graves' hyperthyroidism and ophthalmopathy. Sample collection date corresponds to first hyperthyroidism diagnosis, prior to any ophthalmopathy symptoms. The authors obtained PBMCs from over 8 ml of fresh peripheral blood. Notes on the study in general: Patients with ophthalmopathy were separated from those with stable hyperthyroidism by a 13 V-J model.

The receptor's source is a man aged 40-50 years with Graves' hyperthyroidism that later progressed to Graves' ophthalmopathy. Sequenced input: blood. V and J are TRBV11-2 and TRBJ2-4, with 8 bases identical to TRBD2. The CDR3 bases are TGTGCCAGCAGCGCCCAAGGACGGGGGGGCACGTGGTCCAAAAACATTCAGTACTTC. This sequence encodes CASSAQGRGGTWSKNIQYF. Variable domain in full (rest from reference TRBV11-2 and TRBJ2-4): EAGVAQSPRYKIIEKRQSVAFWCNPISGHATLYWYQQILGQGPKLLIQFQNNGVVDDSQLPKDRFSAERLKGVDSTLKIQPAKLEDSAVYLCASSAQGRGGTWSKNIQYFGAGTRLSVL.